Presented here are 2 T cell receptor beta chains from one specimen sequenced in a study of shared clonotypes between healthy human individuals. Method: immunoSEQ multiplex PCR; TCRdb's copy keeps in-frame clones and lacks some. The data show about 2,200,000 clones, with roughly 91% seen just once and about 1.8% held by the top ten. CD45RO negativity and positive selection for CCR7 defined naive CD8 cells, a population that excluded terminally differentiated effector memory CD45RA+ cells. The sequenced sample was naive CD8+ T cells from PBMCs. The receptor source for this set is a man younger than 35 in good health. Some clones in this sample may be carry-over from other donors' samples.

The chain carries TRBV14 and TRBJ2-1; 7 bases are shared with TRBD2. Germline V gives CDR1 SGHDN, CDR2 FVKESK. This CDR3 has 14 amino acids. V lost 0 bases to trimming and J lost 14 bases; unmatched junction nucleotides: 10. The CDR3 DNA follows: TGTGCCAGCAGCCAAGACCGCGGGAGTAAGGTAGAGTTCTTC. It is translated as CASSQDRGSKVEFF.

This clone was observed once. This chain links TRBV9 with TRBJ2-2, with D uncertain. The CDR3 is made up of 12 amino acids. The V gene's germline CDR1 is SGDLS and CDR2 YYNGEE. V lost 3 bases and J lost 3, with 3 bases in between. In nucleotides, the CDR3 is TGTGCCAGCAGCGACGACACCGGGGAGCTGTTTTTT. It specifies CASSDDTGELFF.